These T cell receptor beta chains were read from a single sample in a study of blood T cell dynamics during melanoma immunotherapy. The repertoire was sequenced with immunoSEQ multiplex PCR; TCRdb's copy has only in-frame clones and lacks some. The sample comprises more than 10,000 clones, almost 85% of which are singletons, and around 15% rests with the top ten. The starting material was blood, obtained from a patient treated with checkpoint blockade. The source is a human donor with melanoma. Both conserved end residues are part of each CDR3. Each record gives: D gene, J gene, clone size, V gene, CDR3 length, CDR3 DNA, CDR3 protein. The D gene is left open where the match is weak. The size entry is marked missing in some rows and otherwise reads once, few, many or a size class.

>NA|TRBJ2-5|once|TRBV5-1|15
TGCGCCAGCAGCTGGGACTCCACTGTCAAGGAGACCCAGTACTTC
CASSWDSTVKETQYF
>NA|TRBJ1-2|NA|TRBV6-5|15
TGTGCCAGCAGTAGGGTCAGGGGAGCTAACTATGGCTACACCTTC
CASSRVRGANYGYTF
>TRBD1|TRBJ1-5|NA|TRBV19|14
TGTGCCAGTAGTTCTCAGGGGGACCATCAGCCCCAGCATTTT
CASSSQGDHQPQHF
>TRBD1|TRBJ1-2|few|TRBV6-5|14
TGTGCCAGCTTCCCCGGCAGGGGGGTGCATGGCTACACCTTC
CASFPGRGVHGYTF
>NA|TRBJ1-6|NA|TRBV28|16
TGTGCCAGCAGTTTATTGTCGGGGTCGAGTAATTCACCCCTCCACTTT
CASSLLSGSSNSPLHF
>TRBD1|TRBJ2-7|NA|TRBV7-3|14
TGTGCCAGCAGCTTAGGACAGGGGGCCTACGAGCAGTACTTC
CASSLGQGAYEQYF
>TRBD2|TRBJ2-3|NA|TRBV28|15
TGTGCCAGCAGACCTCTAGCGGGGGGAGGGGATACGCAGTATTTT
CASRPLAGGGDTQYF
>TRBD2|TRBJ2-1|NA|TRBV7-9|17
TGTGCCAGCAGGATGGAGGGTTTACTAGCGGGGGAGAATGAGCAGTTCTTC
CASRMEGLLAGENEQFF
>NA|TRBJ2-1|NA|TRBV11-1|15
TGTGCCAGCAGCTTAGTGGGCAGAACCTACAATGAGCAGTTCTTC
CASSLVGRTYNEQFF
>NA|TRBJ1-1|few|TRBV5-1|13
TGCGCCAGCAGCCCAGGGGAGCTTGGTGAAGCTTTCTTT
CASSPGELGEAFF
>NA|TRBJ1-1|NA|TRBV4-3|14
TGCGCCAGCAGCCAAGAAAGACAAGCTATTGAAGCTTTCTTT
CASSQERQAIEAFF
>NA|TRBJ2-3|NA|TRBV6-1|15
TGTGCCAGCAGTGAAGCGAGTTCTGGGGCAGATACGCAGTATTTT
CASSEASSGADTQYF
>TRBD1|TRBJ2-1|NA|TRBV18|15
TGTGCCAGCTCACCAGGACAGGGGGCCTACAATGAGCAGTTCTTC
CASSPGQGAYNEQFF
>NA|TRBJ2-7|NA|TRBV6-5|13
TGTGCCAGCAGTCCGGGGTCTACCTACGAGCAGTACTTC
CASSPGSTYEQYF
>NA|TRBJ2-1|NA|TRBV7-3|15
TGTGCCAGCAGCTTTACCCCGACTAGTTCCAATGAGCAGTTCTTC
CASSFTPTSSNEQFF
>NA|TRBJ2-1|NA|TRBV4-3|12
TGCGCCAGCAGCCAAGGGGGAAATGAGCAGTTCTTC
CASSQGGNEQFF
>TRBD2|TRBJ2-1|NA|TRBV19|15
TGTGCCAGTAGTTTGACTAGCGGAGACTACAATGAGCAGTTCTTC
CASSLTSGDYNEQFF
>TRBD1|TRBJ1-1|NA|TRBV4-1|18
TGCGCCAGCAGCCACAATATGCGGGACAGGGTTTTGAACACTGAAGCTTTCTTT
CASSHNMRDRVLNTEAFF
>NA|TRBJ1-1|NA|TRBV6-1|15
TGTGCCAGCAGTGCCTTAATGACAGGGAACACTGAAGCTTTCTTT
CASSALMTGNTEAFF
>NA|TRBJ2-7|NA|TRBV4-2|12
TGTGCCAGCAGCCCCGACTCGAGAGAGCAGTACTTC
CASSPDSREQYF
>NA|TRBJ1-1|NA|TRBV2|14
TGTGCCAGCAGTGAACTGGGGGCGAGTACTGAAGCTTTCTTT
CASSELGASTEAFF
>NA|TRBJ2-2|large|TRBV15|18
TGTGCCACCAGCAGAACCTCGACCCCGACGGTATACACCGGGGAGCTGTTTTTT
CATSRTSTPTVYTGELFF
>NA|TRBJ2-3|NA|TRBV21-1|21
TGTGCCAGCAGCAAAGATTCAGGATCCCGCCCGACTACACCTCCCACAGATACGCAGTATTTT
CASSKDSGSRPTTPPTDTQYF
>NA|TRBJ1-1|NA|TRBV4-2|17
TGTGCCAGCAGCCAAGATGGGTTTAAGGGACTGGGCACTGAAGCTTTCTTT
CASSQDGFKGLGTEAFF
>NA|TRBJ2-7|few|TRBV15|14
TGTGCCACCAGCAGAGCGGCCAGGCCCCTCGAGCAGTACTTC
CATSRAARPLEQYF
>TRBD2|TRBJ2-7|NA|TRBV7-6|17
TGTGCCAGCAGCTTAGGAGGCCTAGCGGGGGGGTCTGGGGAGCAGTACTTC
CASSLGGLAGGSGEQYF
>NA|TRBJ1-4|NA|TRBV28|17
TGTGCCAGCACCAAGGCAGGGGTCAGGACCACTAATGAAAAACTGTTTTTT
CASTKAGVRTTNEKLFF
>TRBD2|TRBJ2-1|NA|TRBV7-2|16
TGTGCCAGCAGCTTAGTTAGCGGGGGACACTACAATGAGCAGTTCTTC
CASSLVSGGHYNEQFF
>NA|TRBJ1-6|NA|TRBV28|14
TGTGCCAGCAGTTTAGAGCGGGACGGGCTTCCCCTCCACTTT
CASSLERDGLPLHF
>NA|TRBJ1-1|NA|TRBV21-1|13
TGTGCCAGCAGCAAATTGCCCGGGGTGGGAGCTTTCTTT
CASSKLPGVGAFF
>NA|TRBJ2-7|NA|TRBV7-9|14
TGTGCCAGCAGCGAAGGGACGCGGACCTACGAGCAGTACTTC
CASSEGTRTYEQYF
>NA|TRBJ2-7|NA|TRBV5-3|16
TGTGCCAGAAGCCTAGGACAGACTGCCAGCTCCTACGAGCAGTACTTC
CARSLGQTASSYEQYF
>NA|TRBJ1-2|NA|TRBV27|17
TGTGCCAGCAGTTTATATGCCGCGGGGGGCACTGGCTATGGCTACACCTTC
CASSLYAAGGTGYGYTF
>NA|TRBJ1-1|NA|TRBV6-6|15
TGTGCCAGCAGTTCCTTGGACTCGGGGGGGGCTGAAGCTTTCTTT
CASSSLDSGGAEAFF
>NA|TRBJ2-7|NA|TRBV6-5|13
TGTGCCAGCAGCTCCCGAAATGATCCCAGGGAGTACTTC
CASSSRNDPREYF
>NA|TRBJ1-4|NA|TRBV6-5|12
TGTGCCAGCAGCGGGTTAGGGGAAAAACTGTTTTTT
CASSGLGEKLFF
>NA|TRBJ1-5|NA|TRBV7-2|13
TGTGCCAGCAGCTTGGTTAAGGGTCAGCCCCAGCATTTT
CASSLVKGQPQHF
>NA|TRBJ2-3|NA|TRBV19|14
TGTGCCAGTAGTAGGGGGTCAAGCACAGATACGCAGTATTTT
CASSRGSSTDTQYF
>TRBD2|TRBJ2-5|NA|TRBV2|15
TGTGCCAGCAGGCGTGGAGCGGGGGGGGAAGAGACCCAGTACTTC
CASRRGAGGEETQYF
>NA|TRBJ1-6|few|TRBV4-3|14
TGCGCCAGCAGCCAAGAGACGGGGAATTCACCCCTCCACTTT
CASSQETGNSPLHF
>NA|TRBJ1-3|few|TRBV7-7|13
TGTGCCAGCAGCCTTGGCCCTGGAAACACCATATATTTT
CASSLGPGNTIYF
>TRBD2|TRBJ2-7|NA|TRBV4-1|15
TGCGCCAGCAGCCAGGGGAGCGGGGGGCCCTACGAGCAGTACTTC
CASSQGSGGPYEQYF
>NA|TRBJ1-1|NA|TRBV6-1|13
TGTGCCAGCAGTGAAGATGGCAGCTCTGAAGCTTTCTTT
CASSEDGSSEAFF
>TRBD1|TRBJ2-7|NA|TRBV6-5|14
TGTGCCAGCACTATACAGGGGGCGACCTACGAGCAGTACTTC
CASTIQGATYEQYF
>TRBD2|TRBJ2-5|NA|TRBV10-2|14
TGCGCCAGCAGTGAAGGGACTACTCAAGAGACCCAGTACTTC
CASSEGTTQETQYF